This T cell receptor beta chain came from a study of regulatory T cells in long-lasting Graves disease (dated by TCRdb to the early 2020s). At the level of the whole study: Persistent Graves' disease was defined as antithyroid drug treatment for over 5 years with persistently positive TSH receptor autoantibodies. In the clinical cohort, patients with persistent Graves' disease had used antithyroid drugs for an average of about 9.3 years. A total of some 35 samples underwent TCR sequencing: some 13 from persistent and 20 from newly diagnosed Graves' disease patients. This study used TCR sequencing and RNA sequencing of peripheral blood to compare persistent Graves' disease patients against newly diagnosed Graves' disease patients. The study took place in China and was registered as a clinical trial.

The research as a whole found: A larger number of public clonotypes was shared among persistent patients (fewer than 3,000) than among newly diagnosed patients (approximately 930). Compared with newly diagnosed patients, persistent Graves' disease patients had lower TCR Shannon entropy and fewer highly expanded clones, which suggests clonal expansion. The authors noted that the small sample size was a limitation that may lower accuracy. Preferential use of TRBV28, TRBJ1-2 and TRBJ2-5 was observed in persistent disease, whereas TRBV20-1 and TRBJ2-1 were favored in newly diagnosed disease. Peripheral blood alone was examined, since thyroid tissue, which constituted the primary lesion, could not be accessed. Sequencing and analysis were restricted to the TCR beta chain.

Receptor amplification or capture employed multiplex PCR. The instrument was an Illumina HiSeq 4000. TCR beta libraries were built with iRepertoire HTBI primers and Arm-PCR amplification of CDR3 regions. Before sequencing, the PCR products went through gel purification. Turning to the authors' computational methods: Gene usage analysis of CDR3 amino acid clonotypes used the 55 to 65 TRBV and some 13 TRBJ segments found across samples. COPE and FqMerger were used to merge the filtered high-quality paired reads into contigs. BLAST was used to align contigs to IMGT TRBV, TRBD and TRBJ reference genes, with CDR3 defined following IMGT. Any clonotype with a frequency above 0.1% was counted as a highly expanded clone. Shannon entropy was used to measure repertoire diversity, and the Gini coefficient was used to measure V-J evenness. Clonotypes shared by more than one individual were considered public. The public reads were run again by TCRdb, first through fastp at Q25 and then through MiXCR, and only productive beta chains were kept. Here each entry gathers all rows of one CDR3 protein and keeps the most common genes and DNA. TCRdb's processing, not the study's, gives the V and J calls here. This sample gives 300,000 to 350,000 distinct CDR3 sequences in total; roughly a fifth of them show up just once. The top ten hold over 25% of the sample.

The label giving this sample's time point can be read as: persistent/refractory GD, antithyroid drugs over 5 years with positive TRAb. For both TCR sequencing and RNA sequencing, RNA was extracted from PBMCs in TRIzol. The diagnosis of Graves' disease was made according to American Thyroid Association guidelines. Recruitment of patients was carried out at an endocrinology department in Xi'an, China. Each patient gave approximately 10 milliliters of peripheral blood, collected in an EDTA anticoagulant tube. PBMCs were isolated by Ficoll Paque Plus density gradient separation without further T cell sorting. An Agilent 2100 Bioanalyzer and agarose gel were used to check RNA quality, and a NanoDrop 2000 was used to measure RNA concentration. Trimmed from V: 2 bases; trimmed from J: 2 bases; junction bases lacking a gene match: 8. CDR1 is given as MGHRA and CDR2 as YSYEKL, both from the germline V gene. The CDR3 covers 16 residues, taking in both the cysteine and the phenylalanine. Just CDR3 DNA is preserved here, 48 bases in frame from base 1.

This clonotype came up once. This clone's antigen is unknown. No base qualities exist here, and no much larger clone lies one base off it. Support from one read is weak. The sequence was collected from a female donor with Graves disease. The chain uses TRBV4-1 and TRBJ2-7, and 8 bases in between align with TRBD1. The material sequenced was peripheral blood mononuclear cells (PBMCs), taken when the disease was refractory, from a patient treated with antithyroid drugs. The CDR3 region reads CASSQPDRGRTYEQYF. The DNA is TGCGCCAGCAGCCAACCCGACAGGGGACGAACCTACGAGCAGTACTTC.